These 28 T cell receptor beta chains share one sample of origin, sequenced in a study of metastatic and nonmetastatic thyroid tumors. TCRdb used MiXCR to call clones anew from the PCR reads. The data show under 60,000 clones, with approximately 20% seen just once and approximately 3.9% held by the top ten. Treatment of any kind had been given to no patient before thyroid surgery. The sequenced sample was blood. The receptor source for this set is a male donor with papillary thyroid cancer or a benign thyroid nodule (not recorded which). Some clones in this sample may be carry-over from other donors' samples.

This clone has ten or more counts. This rearrangement joins TRBV6-1 to TRBJ2-7, with D possibly TRBD1 on 6 matching bases. The CDR3 spans 12 residues. Germline CDR1 MNHNS, CDR2 SASEGT. Between the trimmed V and J ends, which lost 10 bases and 0 bases, there was a span of 10 bases. The CDR3 here is CAIDRTSYEQYF. The CDR3 coding sequence is TGTGCCATTGACAGGACCTCCTACGAGCAGTACTTC.

This clone has a handful of counts. The junction does not match germline at one end; this may be a read error. The genes are TRBV27 and TRBJ2-1, with 8 nucleotides matching TRBD2. Germline CDR1 MNHEY, CDR2 SMNVEV (reference sequence). The CDR3 runs to 16 residues. CDR3 loop: CASTILSGGRYNEHFF. CDR3 bases: TGTGCCAGCACTATACTATCGGGAGGGCGCTACAATGAGCATTTCTTC.

This clone was seen ten or more times. The rearrangement uses TRBV11-3 and TRBJ1-3; D unclear. The CDR3 has 15 amino acids. In germline, CDR1 is SGHNT, CDR2 YENEEA. V lost 2 bases, J lost 2 bases, and 10 bases lay in between. The CDR3 nucleotides read TGTGCCAGCAGCTTACGCAGGAGTGCTGGAAACACCATATATTTT. It specifies CASSLRRSAGNTIYF.

This clone was seen only a few times. The chain is built from TRBV6-1 and TRBJ1-5, with D possibly being TRBD1 (5 bases). Germline-derived CDR1 and CDR2 are MNHNS and SASEGT. Trimming removed 0 bases from V and 15 bases from J, with 9 bases in between. This CDR3 is built from 11 residues. CDR3 DNA: TGTGCCAGCAGTGAAGCGTCAGGGCGGCATTTT. Encoded protein: CASSEASGRHF.

In its sample, this clone was seen many times. The chain links TRBV18 to TRBJ1-1, with D perhaps matching TRBD1 (5 bases). Germline V gives CDR1 KGHSH, CDR2 LQKENI. With 3 bases removed from V and 5 bases from J, the gap between germline ends came to 16 bases. The CDR3 extends over 15 amino acids. The CDR3 nucleotides read TGTGCCAGCTCACCGGGACCCGGTCGAGGGACTGAAGCTTTCTTT. This codes for CASSPGPGRGTEAFF.

This clone was recorded at least ten times. The V call is TRBV24-1, the J call TRBJ1-2; 7 nucleotides match TRBD1. Germline V CDR1 and CDR2: KGHDR, SFDVKD. Trimming removed 2 bases from V and 5 bases from J; junction bases left unmatched: 4. The CDR3 consists of 14 residues. This CDR3 reads CATSDYDRAYGYTF. The CDR3 region has the DNA TGTGCCACCAGTGATTATGACAGGGCTTATGGCTACACCTTC.

This clone was observed at least ten times. The chain carries TRBV12-3 or TRBV12-4 and TRBJ1-3; weak D call: TRBD1 (5 bases). V lost 4 bases, J lost 0 bases, and 13 bases lay in between. This CDR3 comprises 16 residues. CDR3 amino acids: CASSSTGFFSGNTIYF. The CDR3 DNA reads as TGTGCCAGCAGTTCTACAGGATTCTTCTCTGGAAACACCATATATTTT.

In this sample, this clone turned up many times. The chain couples TRBV6-5 to TRBJ1-1; unclear D gene. V gave up 4 bases and J gave up 7 bases, with 19 bases separating them. The CDR3 runs to 15 residues. The germline CDR1 and CDR2 sequences are MNHEY and SVGAGI. Here the CDR3 DNA reads TGTGCCAGCAGTTCCCGGGCCACCCGGGGAAGTGAAGCTTTCTTT. This gives the protein CASSSRATRGSEAFF.

There are many counts of this clone. The V gene is TRBV20-1, the J gene TRBJ2-2, with a tentative D call TRBD1 (8 bases). The CDR3 covers 13 residues. Germline V gene data show CDR1 as DFQATT and CDR2 as SNEGSKA (reference sequence). The V gene lost 5 bases and the J gene lost 6 bases, with 13 bases spanning the gap. For the CDR3, the DNA is TGCAGTGCTTACAGGGGGAGGGCCGGGGAGCTGTTTTTT. This sequence encodes CSAYRGRAGELFF.

This clone was observed at least ten times. The V and J genes are TRBV3-1 and TRBJ1-6, with D perhaps TRBD1 (5 bases). From germline, CDR1 is LGHDT and CDR2 YNNKEL (reference sequence). V was trimmed by 2 bases and J by 0 bases, leaving 8 bases between them. CDR3 size: 16 residues. The CDR3 coding sequence is TGTGCCAGCAGCCAATACGGGGGCTCCTATAATTCACCCCTCCACTTT. The encoded protein is CASSQYGGSYNSPLHF. Using reference TRBV3-1 and TRBJ1-6 for the parts outside the CDR3, the full variable domain is DTAVSQTPKYLVTQMGNDKSIKCEQNLGHDTMYWYKQDSKKFLKIMFSYNNKELIINETVPNRFSPKSPDKAHLNLHINSLELGDSAVYFCASSQYGGSYNSPLHFGNGTRLTVT.

This clone was seen more than once but under ten times. One base away lies a much larger clone, so this may be a sequencing read error. The chain has TRBV2 and TRBJ1-2; 7 bases agree with TRBD1. J lost 8 bases, V lost 6 bases, and 9 bases had no gene match. Per germline, CDR1 SNHLY and CDR2 FYNNEI. This CDR3 contains 13 residues. CDR3 amino acids: CASRPDRVRGYTF. For the CDR3, the DNA is TGTGCCAGCAGACCCGACAGGGTCAGGGGCTACACCTTC.

V and J are TRBV4-2 and TRBJ2-7; a weak D match, TRBD1 (8 bases). This CDR3 region has 16 residues. The V end lost 0 bases, the J end lost 1 base, and 13 bases lay between the germline ends. Germline V lookup: CDR1 LGHNA, CDR2 YNFKEQ. The CDR3 DNA follows: TGTGCCAGCAGCCAAGAACAGGGGGAGGGGTCCTACGAGCAGTACTTC. Translating it yields CASSQEQGEGSYEQYF.

This clone appeared once. J is TRBJ1-5 and V is TRBV18, with D unresolved. V lost 2 bases, J lost 5 bases, and 10 bases lay in between. The CDR3 is 14 amino acids. CDR1 is KGHSH, CDR2 LQKENI, per germline. CDR3: CASSPGFVDQPQHF. In DNA form, the CDR3 reads TGTGCCAGCTCACCAGGGTTCGTCGATCAGCCCCAGCATTTT.

This clone was counted many times. The chain links TRBV4-2 to TRBJ2-1, with 11 bases that match TRBD2. The CDR3 covers 16 residues. The trim removed 0 bases at V and 2 bases at J, leaving 0 bases unmatched. The germline gives CDR1 LGHNA, CDR2 YNFKEQ. CDR3 nucleotide sequence: TGTGCCAGCAGCCAAGATAGCGGGGGGGCCTACAATGAGCAGTTCTTC. Its translation is CASSQDSGGAYNEQFF.

Notes on this clone: A much larger clone sits a single nucleotide away, making a read error possible. The rearrangement uses TRBV7-3 and TRBJ2-7; 8 nucleotides line up with TRBD2. CDR3 length equals 22 residues. Germline CDR1 reads SGHTA; CDR2 reads FQGTGA. V lost 1 base and J lost 0; bases outside the gene matches: 23. The CDR3 DNA sequence: TGTGCCAGCAGCTTAATTCGTCCCGCCCGGGCAGGGGAGCGGGGGAGCTCCTACGAGCAGTACTTC. This gives the protein CASSLIRPARAGERGSSYEQYF.

This clone was detected many times. The chain combines TRBV28 with TRBJ1-5; TRBD1 agrees at 7 bases. The CDR3 extends over 15 amino acids. CDR1 is MDHEN, CDR2 SYDVKM, per germline. V dropped 5 bases and J dropped 2; count of bases not matched to a gene: 6. CDR3 DNA: TGTGCCAGCAGTCAGACCGGGACAGGCAATCAGCCCCAGCATTTT. Amino acids: CASSQTGTGNQPQHF. The full variable domain, in which reference TRBV28 and TRBJ1-5 provide the parts outside the CDR3, is DVKVTQSSRYLVKRTGEKVFLECVQDMDHENMFWYRQDPGLGLRLIYFSYDVKMKEKGDIPEGYSVSREKKERFSLILESASTNQTSMYLCASSQTGTGNQPQHFGDGTRLSIL.

The rearrangement links TRBV4-1 to TRBJ2-5, with D uncertain. The CDR3 runs 14 residues. V was shortened by 0 bases and J by 5 bases, with 10 bases between the two germline ends. Germline V gene lookup returns CDR1 MGHRA and CDR2 YSYEKL. The CDR3 here is CASSQEGVGETQYF. As DNA, the CDR3 is TGCGCCAGCAGCCAAGAGGGCGTGGGGGAGACCCAGTACTTC.

This chain joins TRBV28 and TRBJ2-1, with D possibly TRBD1 on 6 matching bases. CDR3 length equals 13 residues. The germline V gene has CDR1 MDHEN and CDR2 SYDVKM. Trimming pared 2 bases from V and 6 bases from J, leaving 8 bases between. Here the CDR3 DNA reads TGTGCCAGCAGTTTACGAGGGGGCAATGAGCAGTTCTTC. Translating gives CASSLRGGNEQFF.

At least ten counts were recorded for this clone. The genes are TRBV2 and TRBJ1-2; D is possibly TRBD1 (5 bases). This CDR3 has 15 residues. CDR1 SNHLY and CDR2 FYNNEI come from the germline V gene. V lost 2 bases and J 4 bases, leaving 14 bases between the germline ends. For the CDR3, the DNA is TGTGCCAGCAGTGAATACAGAGAAGGGGCCTATGGCTACACCTTC. This sequence encodes CASSEYREGAYGYTF.

This clone was seen a single time. This chain connects TRBV11-2 to TRBJ2-2, with D perhaps matching TRBD2 (5 bases). This CDR3 spans 13 amino acids. The V end lost 5 bases, the J end lost 7 bases, and 11 bases lay between the germline ends. Germline CDR1 and CDR2: SGHAT and FQNNGV. The CDR3 protein is CASSPRGIGELFF. Here the CDR3 DNA reads TGTGCCAGCAGCCCACGAGGGATCGGGGAGCTGTTTTTT.

This clone was recorded many times. The chain uses TRBV2 and TRBJ1-5; possibly TRBD1 for D (5 bases). V was pared by 6 bases and J by 0 bases, with 9 bases between. This CDR3 contains 14 residues. Germline values: CDR1 SNHLY, CDR2 FYNNEI. This CDR3 reads CASSRDYSNQPQHF. The CDR3 DNA reads TGTGCCAGCAGCAGGGACTATAGCAATCAGCCCCAGCATTTT.

As regards this clone: With a much larger clone just one base away, this may be a read error. The V and J genes are TRBV11-2 and TRBJ2-3; TRBD1 matches 10 bases. CDR3 length: 13 amino acids. CDR1 and CDR2 (germline): SGHAT, FQNNGV. Unmatched junction bases numbered 8, after V lost 10 bases and J lost 7 bases. The CDR3 bases are TGTGCCACCAAGACAGGGGGCTCATATACGCAGTATTTT. Translation gives CATKTGGSYTQYF.

In this sample, this clone turned up many times. The chain's CDR3 is CAWSKRSMDGYTF. CDR3 DNA sequence: TGTGCCTGGAGTAAGAGGAGTATGGATGGCTACACCTTC. The chain is built from TRBV30 and TRBJ1-2; D gene uncertain. Germline V gives CDR1 GTSNPN, CDR2 SVGIG (reference sequence). The CDR3 loop spans 13 amino acids. With 2 bases removed from V and 6 bases from J, the gap between germline ends came to 13 bases.

This clone was counted many times. V gene TRBV20-1 combines with J gene TRBJ1-2; the D gene is possibly TRBD1 (6 bases). Trimming shortened V by 5 bases and J by 10 bases, and 17 bases separated the two germline ends. CDR3 size: 12 residues. Germline V gives CDR1 DFQATT, CDR2 SNEGSKA (reference sequence). The CDR3 DNA is TGCAGTGCTTTGGGGGCATCCATTTTCTACACCTTC. Its translation: CSALGASIFYTF.

With regard to this clone: It may be a read error: a sequence one base away is much more abundant. This chain links TRBV3-1 with TRBJ2-2, with 7 bases that match TRBD2. This CDR3 region has 15 residues. Germline-derived CDR1 and CDR2 are LGHDT and YNNKEL (reference sequence). CDR3 coding DNA: TGTGCCAGCAGGCGGGGGACCATGAACACCGGGGAGCTGCTTTTT. Translated, it gives CASRRGTMNTGELLF.

This clone showed up many times. The rearrangement joins TRBV7-9 to TRBJ2-7; D uncertain. V lost 1 base, J lost 3 bases, and 13 bases lay in between. CDR1 and CDR2 from the germline V gene are SEHNR and FQNEAQ (reference sequence). This CDR3 is built from 15 residues. Written as DNA, the CDR3 is TGTGCCAGCAGCTTAGTTGGGGTCTCAAACTACGAGCAGTACTTC. This encodes CASSLVGVSNYEQYF.

This rearrangement joins TRBV5-1 to TRBJ1-1; D may be TRBD1 (5 bases). This CDR3 region has 14 residues. Germline CDR1 SGHRS, CDR2 YFSETQ. Trimming pared 7 bases from V and 0 bases from J, leaving 13 bases between. The CDR3 region has the DNA TGCGCCAGCCGGGGGGAACTCATGAACACTGAAGCTTTCTTT. This gives the protein CASRGELMNTEAFF.

Turning to this clone: An end of the junction differs from the germline gene, which may be a read error. CDR3 nucleotides: TGTGCCAGCATATCACGGGGGGCTGGAGACACCATATATTTT. Translating gives CASISRGAGDTIYF. The J gene is TRBJ1-3, the V gene TRBV27, with TRBD1 as a possible D gene (6 bases). This CDR3 is built from 14 residues. The germline V gene has CDR1 MNHEY and CDR2 SMNVEV (reference sequence).